What follows are 17 T cell receptor delta chains derived from one specimen sequenced in a study of human gamma delta and Vdelta1 T cells. TCRdb called clones from the PCR reads again using CATT. Among roughly 1,500 delta-chain clones listed, 40% to 50% were seen once. The sample taken for sequencing was Vdelta1 gamma-delta T cells from blood. The source is a human donor in good health.

In this sample, this clone is medium-sized (0.01 to 0.1%). The chain carries TRDV1 and TRDJ1, with unresolved D. Trimming shortened V by 2 bases and J by 10 bases, and 5 bases separated the two germline ends. The CDR3 is made up of 10 amino acids. Germline V lookup: CDR1 TSWWSYY, CDR2 QGS. The chain's CDR3 is CALGETRLIF. The CDR3 DNA reads as TGTGCTCTTGGGGAAACTAGACTCATCTTT.

Regarding this clone: Within the sample, other DNA sequences also encode this same CDR3. The gene calls are TRDV1 and TRDJ1, with 11 bases matching TRDD3. J was trimmed by 9 bases and V by 9 bases; bases with no gene match: 27. The germline gives CDR1 TSWWSYY, CDR2 QGS. CDR3 length equals 19 residues. The CDR3 sequence: CALGGDFPTVYWGIDELIF. As DNA, the CDR3 is TGTGCTCTGGGCGGAGATTTTCCTACTGTTTACTGGGGGATAGATGAACTCATCTTT.

On this clone: This may come from a read error, since a much larger clone is one base off. The chain links TRDV1 to TRDJ1; 7 bases agree with TRDD3. Germline-derived CDR1 and CDR2 are TSWWSYY and QGS. The CDR3 totals 21 residues. J gave up 1 base and V 4 bases, and 24 bases lay outside the gene matches. CDR3 coding DNA: TGTGCTCTTGGGGGCTGCGTTTCACTTGTACTGGGGCCCCTGGGCACCGATAAACTCATCTTT. Encoded protein: CALGGCVSLVLGPLGTDKLIF.

For this clone: A much larger clone differs by one base, so this may be a read error. This specimen includes other DNA sequences encoding the same CDR3. V and J are TRDV1 and TRDJ1, with TRDD3 as a possible D gene (5 bases). Germline-derived CDR1 and CDR2 are TSWWSYY and QGS. Trimming took 6 bases from V and 3 from J, leaving 23 bases between them. The CDR3 sequence is 17 residues long. The CDR3 sequence: CALGARYWTLGADKLIF. The CDR3 DNA follows: TGTGCTCTTGGTGCCCGCTACTGGACCCTTGGTGCCGATAAACTCATCTTT.

With respect to this clone: It differs at one base from a far larger clone, so likely a read error. Other DNA sequences in the same sample also yield this CDR3. The chain uses TRDV1 and TRDJ1; D is perhaps TRDD3 (6 bases). The ends were cut back, 3 bases at V and 0 bases at J, with 26 bases in the middle. The CDR3 is 20 amino acids. CDR1 TSWWSYY and CDR2 QGS come from the germline V gene. CDR3 nucleotide sequence: TGTGCTCTTGGGGACCCAGGTCCCTCCATCTGGGGTCACTACACCGATAAACTCATCTTT. This encodes CALGDPGPSIWGHYTDKLIF.

This clone rates as large. This chain links TRDV1 with TRDJ1; TRDD3 aligns across 9 bases. CDR3 size: 21 residues. Germline V gene lookup returns CDR1 TSWWSYY and CDR2 QGS. Unmatched junction bases numbered 17, after V lost 0 bases and J lost 0 bases. The CDR3 region is CALGELPKNRLGDLYTDKLIF. CDR3 DNA: TGTGCTCTTGGGGAACTTCCAAAGAATAGGCTGGGGGATCTCTACACCGATAAACTCATCTTT.

Concerning this clone: This sequence is one base from a far larger clone and is likely a read error. The sample contains more than one DNA sequence encoding this CDR3. The chain recombines TRDV1 with TRDJ1, with 10 positions matching TRDD3. Germline assignment: CDR1 TSWWSYY and CDR2 QGS. The CDR3 is 26 amino acids. This CDR3 is CALGESLPLPWNLGDTNGFFTDKLIF. For the CDR3, the DNA is TGTGCACTTGGGGAGTCCCTCCCCCTTCCTTGGAATTTGGGGGATACAAACGGGTTCTTCACCGATAAACTCATCTTT.

By its share, this clone is large (0.1 to 1%). This chain uses TRDV1 with TRDJ1; 10 bases are shared with TRDD3. The CDR3 contains 27 residues. Germline V lookup: CDR1 TSWWSYY, CDR2 QGS. The junction had 41 bases not matched to a gene; V was cut back by 3 bases and J by 4 bases. The CDR3 here is CALGERGLLPPWGIAPALRVDIDKLIF. CDR3 sequence (DNA): TGTGCTCTTGGGGAGCGCGGCCTTCTTCCTCCCTGGGGGATAGCCCCCGCGCTTAGGGTAGATATCGATAAACTCATCTTT.

This clone was counted a single time. A clone one base away is much larger, so this may be a read error. The same CDR3 is also encoded by other DNA sequences in this sample. The rearrangement uses TRDV1 and TRDJ1; TRDD3 matches at 10 bases. From germline, CDR1 is TSWWSYY and CDR2 QGS. The length of the CDR3 is 24 residues. J lost 2 bases, V lost 5 bases, and 32 bases had no gene match. CDR3 protein: CALGLSAFSGTRGGIRRVTDKLIF. DNA of the CDR3: TGTGCTCTTGGGCTGTCGGCCTTCTCAGGTACCCGGGGGGGGATACGCCGAGTTACCGATAAACTCATCTTT.

By sample fraction, this clone is medium-sized. The chain employs TRDV1 and TRDJ1, with TRDD3 as a possible D gene (6 bases). This CDR3 is 18 amino acids long. Trimming left V 2 bases short and J 0 bases short, with 19 bases between. Germline lookup yields CDR1 TSWWSYY and CDR2 QGS. The CDR3 reads CALGEYQGGTYNTDKLIF. The DNA for the CDR3 is TGTGCTCTTGGGGAATACCAAGGGGGGACCTACAACACCGATAAACTCATCTTT.

Worth noting for this clone: With a much larger clone just one base away, this may be a read error. This chain uses TRDV1 with TRDJ1, with TRDD3 identical over 9 bases. V lost 0 bases to trimming and J lost 0 bases; unmatched junction nucleotides: 29. The CDR3 totals 25 residues. Germline CDR1 is TSWWSYY and CDR2 is QGS. The CDR3 sequence: CALGELTLSRPYGGYCIPYTDKLIF. The CDR3 DNA follows: TGTGCTCTTGGGGAACTCACCCTCTCCCGCCCCTATGGGGGATATTGCATTCCGTACACCGATAAACTCATCTTT.

This clone is classed as medium-sized (0.01 to 0.1%). V is TRDV1 and J is TRDJ1; 10 bases are shared with TRDD3. This CDR3 region has 23 residues. V lost 2 bases to trimming and J lost 2 bases; unmatched junction nucleotides: 26. The germline V gene has CDR1 TSWWSYY and CDR2 QGS. This CDR3 reads CALGERKVPRPYWGMARTDKLIF. The CDR3 region has the DNA TGTGCTCTTGGGGAAAGGAAAGTCCCCCGGCCATACTGGGGGATGGCGAGAACCGATAAACTCATCTTT.

By share, this clone counts as large. The V and J genes are TRDV1 and TRDJ1, with 8 nucleotides matching TRDD2. V gave up 2 bases and J gave up 0 bases; unmatched junction bases: 23. The CDR3 sequence is 22 residues long. CDR1 is TSWWSYY, CDR2 QGS, per germline. CDR3 region: CALGEKDLAFLYPPGYTDKLIF. The CDR3 region has the DNA TGTGCTCTTGGGGAAAAAGACCTGGCCTTCCTATACCCTCCAGGGTACACCGATAAACTCATCTTT.

The chain has TRDV1 and TRDJ1, with 11 bases fitting TRDD3. The CDR3 is 22 amino acids. Losses at the gene ends were 2 bases for V and 1 base for J; bases not matched to a gene: 21. The V gene's germline CDR1 is TSWWSYY and CDR2 QGS. The CDR3 region has the DNA TGTGCTCTTGGGGAAGTCCGGTCCTACTTAGAGGCTGGGGGATACTGCACCGATAAACTCATCTTT. Translation gives CALGEVRSYLEAGGYCTDKLIF.

Notes on this clone: This may stem from a read error, because a much larger clone lies one nucleotide away. The rearrangement uses TRDV1 and TRDJ1; tentatively, D is TRDD3 (6 bases). The CDR3 is 21 amino acids. The germline V gene has CDR1 TSWWSYY and CDR2 QGS. The CDR3 DNA reads TGTGCTCTTGGGGAAAGGGGCCTACAACTCCCCCCGTGGGGGGGAACCGATAAACCCATCTTT. It is translated as CALGERGLQLPPWGGTDKPIF.

With regard to this clone: A read error is likely here: a far larger clone is one base away. This specimen includes other DNA sequences encoding the same CDR3. The chain is built from TRDV1 and TRDJ2; 8 positions match TRDD3. The V gene end was trimmed by 2 bases and the J gene end by 6 bases; junction bases not matched to a gene: 26. Germline assignment: CDR1 TSWWSYY and CDR2 QGS. This CDR3 spans 22 amino acids. The CDR3 DNA reads TGTGCTCTTGGGGAAAATTCCCAGTATGAGGTACTGGGGGCTATACCGGCAGCACAACTCTTCTTT. Protein: CALGENSQYEVLGAIPAAQLFF.

This clone ranks as medium-sized (0.01 to 0.1%). The chain is built from TRDV1 and TRDJ1; TRDD2 aligns across 9 bases. Germline V lookup: CDR1 TSWWSYY, CDR2 QGS. The CDR3 runs to 20 residues. The ends lost 3 bases at V and 1 base at J; junction bases unmatched: 18. For the CDR3, the DNA is TGTGCTCTTGGGGAGGCCTTCCTACTACGTGAGACTGGGGCCACCGATAAACTCATCTTT. Translated: CALGEAFLLRETGATDKLIF.